This T cell receptor (beta chain) is drawn from a study of blood T cell repertoires in COVID-19. About the study: Samples representing acute and convalescent COVID-19 were sourced from the United States, Italy and Spain. The analysed material was cDNA or gDNA that came from T cells, B-cell-depleted T cells, or PBMCs.

Original processing notes: Using reference gene primer amplification, nucleated cell counts were estimated. The data were produced by immunoSEQ multiplex PCR, yet TCRdb's version contains in-frame clones alone and is incomplete. That table furnishes V, J and clone size, whereas the DNA furnished D and trimming. This table has 380,000 or so clones, 70% to 85% appearing once. The length of the CDR3 is 16 residues. Trimming at V came to 7 bases and at J to 3 bases, leaving 8 bases not matched to a gene. Germline loops: CDR1 MRHNA, CDR2 SNTAGT. This clone has only one observation. The chain employs TRBV6-4 and TRBJ2-1; TRBD2 matches 11 bases. The sequenced sample was peripheral blood. The receptor's source is a human donor with acute or convalescent COVID-19. The donor label of this sample is uncertain. CDR3 residues: CASNRTGTSGYNEQFF. As DNA, the CDR3 is TGTGCCAGCAATAGGACCGGGACTAGCGGCTACAATGAGCAGTTCTTC.